The entry that follows covers one T cell receptor beta chain sequence. The sample originates from a study of blood T cell repertoires in COVID-19. Methods used by the authors: For nucleated cells, counts were estimated from reference gene primer amplification. This table comes from immunoSEQ multiplex PCR, and its TCRdb copy is limited to in-frame clones, with some not included. For V, J and clone size, that table is used; D and trimming come from the DNA. The sample contains about 140,000 clones, roughly 79% of which appear only once. The CDR3 extends over 15 amino acids. Trimming at V came to 6 bases and at J to 2 bases, leaving 7 bases not matched to a gene. Per germline, CDR1 SGHAT and CDR2 FQNNGV. The cohort comprised adults aged about 18 to 100 years residing in some 24 US areas.

This TCR derives from a woman in her fifties or sixties who had recovered from COVID-19. Sequenced input: PBMCs or T cells enriched from blood (not recorded which). V gene TRBV11-2 combines with J gene TRBJ2-1, with 7 bases identical to TRBD1. The CDR3 sequence: CASRVDRAAYNEQFF. The CDR3 nucleotides are TGTGCCAGCAGGGTTGACAGGGCCGCCTACAATGAGCAGTTCTTC.